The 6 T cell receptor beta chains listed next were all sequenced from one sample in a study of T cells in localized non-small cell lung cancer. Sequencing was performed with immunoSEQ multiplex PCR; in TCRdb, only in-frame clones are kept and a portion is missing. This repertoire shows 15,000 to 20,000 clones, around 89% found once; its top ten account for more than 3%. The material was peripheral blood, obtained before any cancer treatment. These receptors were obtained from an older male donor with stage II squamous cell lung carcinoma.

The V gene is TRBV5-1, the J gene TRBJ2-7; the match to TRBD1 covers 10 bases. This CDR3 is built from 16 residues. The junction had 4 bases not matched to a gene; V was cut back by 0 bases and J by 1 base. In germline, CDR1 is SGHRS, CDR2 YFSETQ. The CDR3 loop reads CASSLGDRGISYEQYF. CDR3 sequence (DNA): TGCGCCAGCAGCTTGGGGGACAGGGGAATTTCCTACGAGCAGTACTTC. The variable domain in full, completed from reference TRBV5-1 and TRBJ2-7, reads KAGVTQTPRYLIKTRGQQVTLSCSPISGHRSVSWYQQTPGQGLQFLFEYFSETQRNKGNFPGRFSGRQFSNSRSEMNVSTLELGDSALYLCASSLGDRGISYEQYFGPGTRLTVT.

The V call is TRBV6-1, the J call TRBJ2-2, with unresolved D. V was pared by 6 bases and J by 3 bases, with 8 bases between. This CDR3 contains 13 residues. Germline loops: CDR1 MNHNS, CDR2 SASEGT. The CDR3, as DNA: TGTGCCAGCAGCCTTACTTACACCGGGGAGCTGTTTTTT. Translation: CASSLTYTGELFF.

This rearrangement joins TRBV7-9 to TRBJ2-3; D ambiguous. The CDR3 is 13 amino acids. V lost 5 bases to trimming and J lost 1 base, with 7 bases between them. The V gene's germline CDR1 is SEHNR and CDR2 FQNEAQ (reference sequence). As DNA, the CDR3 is TGTGCCAGCAGCCCTGGCGGCACAGATACGCAGTATTTT. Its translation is CASSPGGTDTQYF.

This chain's CDR3 is CASSFTGSNQPQHF. Written as DNA, the CDR3 is TGTGCCAGCAGTTTTACAGGTAGCAATCAGCCCCAGCATTTT. The rearrangement links TRBV6-1 to TRBJ1-5; D may be TRBD1 (5 bases). This CDR3 spans 14 amino acids. Per germline, CDR1 MNHNS and CDR2 SASEGT. V was shortened by 5 bases and J by 0 bases, with 8 bases between the two germline ends.

In DNA, the CDR3 is TGTGCCAGCAGCGGACTTTTTAATGAGCAGTTCTTC. Amino acids: CASSGLFNEQFF. The chain recombines TRBV28 with TRBJ2-1; possible D gene TRBD2, 5 bases. Trimming left V 6 bases short and J 7 bases short, with 10 bases between. CDR1 and CDR2 from the germline V gene are MDHEN and SYDVKM. There are 12 residues in the CDR3.

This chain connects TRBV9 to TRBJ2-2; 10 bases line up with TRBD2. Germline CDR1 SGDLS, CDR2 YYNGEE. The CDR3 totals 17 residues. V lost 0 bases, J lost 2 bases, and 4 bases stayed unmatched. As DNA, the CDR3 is TGTGCCAGCAGCGTAGGTGGACTAGCGGTTAACACCGGGGAGCTGTTTTTT. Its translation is CASSVGGLAVNTGELFF.